A selection of T cell receptor beta chains follows, all from one sample in a study of cytomegalovirus exposure and HLA in healthy donors. Sequencing used immunoSEQ multiplex PCR; TCRdb keeps in-frame clones, though not all of them. The profile covers 100,000 to 150,000 clones, with about 87% appearing a single time and approximately 2% taken by the ten largest. Sequencing was carried out using PBMCs. The receptor source for this set is a woman between 18 and 29 years old in good health and CMV-seronegative. Both conserved end residues are trimmed from each CDR3. Each record gives: V gene, CDR3 protein.

V: TRBV5-4; CDR3: ASSFSSGETQY
V: TRBV19; CDR3: ASSVGLAGGNYEQY
V: TRBV30; CDR3: ACHLQGIVYGYT
V: TRBV14; CDR3: ASSQERQKNSPLH
V: TRBV7-3; CDR3: ASSKTGYKETQY
V: TRBV5-1; CDR3: ASRDSSYEQY
V: TRBV7-8; CDR3: ATTYGVGVYNEQF
V: TRBV4-1; CDR3: ASSLGGQPDSYEQY
V: TRBV6-5; CDR3: ASSSGEDGADTQY
V: TRBV5-8; CDR3: ASSWASYEQY
V: TRBV27; CDR3: ASSLSGQISYEQY
V: TRBV7-3; CDR3: ASSLTGTDRTAWLNEQF
V: TRBV20-1; CDR3: SARGLPEAF
V: TRBV11-2; CDR3: ASSELLAYEQY
V: TRBV9; CDR3: ASSVQGLSSGANVLT
V: TRBV21-1; CDR3: ASSQKKGTRANEQF
V: TRBV19; CDR3: ASSFDRGGYNEQF
V: TRBV11-2; CDR3: ASSAGQGENEQF
V: TRBV7-9; CDR3: ASPPNRDRDSYEQY
V: TRBV6-1; CDR3: ASSDNRGDYGYT
V: TRBV19; CDR3: ASSIGQGRNTGELF
V: TRBV9; CDR3: ASSGSGRGADTQY
V: TRBV7-3; CDR3: ASSLIGGRSETQY
V: TRBV5-1; CDR3: ASSSGGLASTDTQY
V: TRBV2; CDR3: ASTTDRTTNTEAF
V: TRBV5-4; CDR3: ASSLRGVGAGSGTQY
V: TRBV29-1; CDR3: SAQLAPPVGEQF
V: TRBV28; CDR3: ASSLLTGTDTQY
V: TRBV6-5; CDR3: ASSSNSEAF
V: TRBV27; CDR3: ASSFGSQGVFTEAF
V: TRBV19; CDR3: ASTRQGRDGYGYT
V: TRBV19; CDR3: ASSPDRDYNEQF
V: TRBV7-6; CDR3: ASSPSRDTQY
V: TRBV7-3; CDR3: ASSLKAGTGGGELF
V: TRBV5-4; CDR3: ASSLGGRDGYT
V: TRBV15; CDR3: ATTLSSRGSGNTIY
V: TRBV19; CDR3: ASSIVRQGKETQY
V: TRBV7-2; CDR3: ASSIGGASMEQY
V: TRBV5-1; CDR3: ASSYTGEQY
V: TRBV30; CDR3: AWSSAGGLPYNEQF
V: TRBV5-5; CDR3: ASSPYSGANVLT
V: TRBV9; CDR3: ASSVQGGPYNEQF
V: TRBV29-1; CDR3: SVGQGSGETQY
V: TRBV25-1; CDR3: ASSESAGGNYGYT
V: TRBV10-3; CDR3: AISGGTSGNLRTYEQY
V: TRBV6-1; CDR3: ASSATLAISYNEQF
V: TRBV9; CDR3: ASSASGTSIYEQY
V: TRBV4-2; CDR3: ASSQSYRDGMRWGYT
V: TRBV6-5; CDR3: ASSYPSGTKGPEQY
V: TRBV27; CDR3: ASSFIDGSGYT
V: TRBV7-2; CDR3: ASSSEREGTYEQY
V: TRBV6-1; CDR3: ASLTVAGPGELF
V: TRBV19; CDR3: ASRRSRESATNEKLF